This entry lists 25 T cell receptor beta chains sequenced from one sample in a study of OX40 agonist ivuxolimab in advanced cancers. Libraries were prepared by immunoSEQ multiplex PCR; TCRdb keeps only in-frame clonotypes and omits some of them. The table records around 88,000 clones, about 91% of them present only once. The material was CD4+ or CD8+ T cells sorted from blood, obtained in a trial of the OX40 agonist ivuxolimab. These TCRs come from an adult with an advanced solid tumor such as melanoma, head and neck, liver or kidney cancer.

This clone was observed a few times. This chain joins TRBV30 and TRBJ1-5; D is unclear. V was clipped by 2 bases and J by 5 bases, with 10 bases between them. CDR1 and CDR2 from the germline V gene are GTSNPN and SVGIG (reference sequence). This CDR3 has 13 amino acids. CDR3 sequence (DNA): TGTGCCTGGAGTACGTCACAACATCAGCCCCAGCATTTT. Translating gives CAWSTSQHQPQHF.

The chain has TRBV27 and TRBJ2-7, with D perhaps TRBD2 (5 bases). Deletions cut 4 bases from V and 7 bases from J, with 14 bases between. This CDR3 comprises 13 residues. Germline lookup yields CDR1 MNHEY and CDR2 SMNVEV (reference sequence). The CDR3 DNA follows: TGTGCCAGCAGTTCCTCACTAGTAAGGGAGCAGTACTTC. Translating it yields CASSSSLVREQYF.

The chain uses TRBV9 and TRBJ2-7; D not certain. The germline V and J ends were trimmed by 0 bases and 2 bases, with 9 bases remaining between them. There are 14 residues in the CDR3. Germline CDR1 is SGDLS and CDR2 is YYNGEE. The CDR3 spells CASSVGVGTYEQYF. The CDR3 DNA follows: TGTGCCAGCAGCGTAGGGGTAGGGACCTACGAGCAGTACTTC.

This chain links TRBV11-1 with TRBJ1-1; no reliable D call. Germline loops: CDR1 SGHAT, CDR2 FQDESV (reference sequence). CDR3 length: 14 residues. Trimming took off 1 base at V and 2 bases at J, with 8 bases between the two ends. The CDR3 DNA sequence: TGTGCCAGCAGCTTAGTGGTTGGTAACACTGAAGCTTTCTTT. Encoded protein: CASSLVVGNTEAFF.

The chain has TRBV5-1 and TRBJ2-7; perhaps TRBD2 as D (6 bases). Trimming left V 6 bases short and J 1 base short, with 17 bases between. Germline V CDR1 and CDR2: SGHRS, YFSETQ. The CDR3 sequence is 15 residues long. The CDR3 loop is CASTNGGIPSYEQYF. Here the CDR3 DNA reads TGCGCCAGCACCAATGGGGGGATCCCGTCCTACGAGCAGTACTTC.

V usage is TRBV11-3 and J usage is TRBJ2-2; tentatively, D is TRBD1 or TRBD2 (5 bases each). With 5 bases removed from V and 6 bases from J, the gap between germline ends came to 13 bases. Germline V CDR1 and CDR2: SGHNT, YENEEA. This CDR3 is built from 14 residues. CDR3 sequence reads: CASSTGPPAGELFF. CDR3 nucleotides: TGTGCCAGCAGCACGGGACCGCCCGCCGGGGAGCTGTTTTTT.

The V and J genes are TRBV28 and TRBJ2-7, with D maybe TRBD1 (6 bases). The CDR3 is 13 residues long. V gave up 7 bases and J gave up 3 bases, with 13 bases separating them. Germline lookup yields CDR1 MDHEN and CDR2 SYDVKM. The CDR3 DNA is TGTGCCAGCACCACACAGGGACGCTACGAGCAGTACTTC. It encodes CASTTQGRYEQYF.

V and J are TRBV7-3 and TRBJ2-2; unclear D gene. Germline values: CDR1 SGHTA, CDR2 FQGTGA. With 5 bases removed from V and 8 bases from J, the gap between germline ends came to 12 bases. This CDR3 region has 13 residues. CDR3 coding DNA: TGTGCCAGCAGCGGAAACAGTTTAGGGGAGCTGTTTTTT. The encoded protein is CASSGNSLGELFF. The whole variable domain, filled in from reference TRBV7-3 and TRBJ2-2, reads GAGVSQTPSNKVTEKGKYVELRCDPISGHTALYWYRQSLGQGPEFLIYFQGTGAADDSGLPNDRFFAVRPEGSVSTLKIQRTERGDSAVYLCASSGNSLGELFFGEGSRLTVL.

The gene calls are TRBV30 and TRBJ1-1, with D tentatively TRBD1 (5 bases). CDR3 size: 13 residues. CDR1 GTSNPN and CDR2 SVGIG come from the germline V gene (reference sequence). V was trimmed by 3 bases and J by 1 base, leaving 9 bases between them. The CDR3: CAWRDNTNTEAFF. The CDR3 DNA is TGTGCCTGGAGGGACAATACGAACACTGAAGCTTTCTTT.

In nucleotides, the CDR3 is TGTGCCAGCTCAACGACAGGGGAGAACACTGAAGCTTTCTTT. Protein product: CASSTTGENTEAFF. The chain couples TRBV18 to TRBJ1-1; 8 bases are shared with TRBD1. The CDR3 is made up of 14 amino acids. CDR1 and CDR2 (germline): KGHSH, LQKENI. Losses at the gene ends were 5 bases for V and 1 base for J; bases not matched to a gene: 3.

This clone came up a few times. The V gene is TRBV11-3, the J gene TRBJ2-7, with D unclear. Germline CDR1 SGHNT, CDR2 YENEEA. The CDR3 sequence is 13 residues long. V was cut by 0 bases and J by 7 bases, with 10 bases left in between. This chain's CDR3 is CASSLDPVWEQYF. Here the CDR3 DNA reads TGTGCCAGCAGCTTAGATCCAGTCTGGGAGCAGTACTTC.

The CDR3 region is CASSLTGAANTGELFF. The CDR3 DNA sequence: TGTGCCAGCAGCTTAACGGGGGCAGCGAACACCGGGGAGCTGTTTTTT. The chain links TRBV7-3 to TRBJ2-2; perhaps TRBD1 as D (6 bases). V gave up 0 bases and J gave up 0 bases, with 8 bases separating them. In germline, CDR1 is SGHTA, CDR2 FQGTGA. The CDR3 spans 16 residues.

The CDR3 nucleotides read TGTGCCAGCAGTGAAAGGCAGGGCAGGTACGAGCAGTACTTC. Protein sequence: CASSERQGRYEQYF. The rearrangement joins TRBV6-5 to TRBJ2-7, with D tentatively TRBD1 (5 bases). Germline V gene lookup returns CDR1 MNHEY and CDR2 SVGAGI. V shed 5 bases and J shed 4 bases, with 15 bases lying between them. CDR3 size: 14 residues.

The gene calls are TRBV19 and TRBJ1-5, with 9 nucleotides matching TRBD1. Germline CDR1 LNHDA, CDR2 SQIVND (reference sequence). This CDR3 is 14 amino acids long. Trimming cost V 4 bases and J 4 bases; bases outside gene matches: 2. The chain's CDR3 is CASSRDRENQPQHF. The CDR3, as DNA: TGTGCCAGTAGTAGGGACAGGGAGAATCAGCCCCAGCATTTT.

The V gene is TRBV6-5, the J gene TRBJ1-3; D ambiguous. Trimming took 6 bases from V and 2 from J, leaving 8 bases between them. Germline loops: CDR1 MNHEY, CDR2 SVGAGI. This CDR3 has 13 amino acids. The CDR3 is CASSPPPGNTIYF. The CDR3 nucleotides read TGTGCCAGCAGCCCCCCACCTGGAAACACCATATATTTT.

In this sample, this clone turned up a few times. The chain carries TRBV19 and TRBJ1-1, with TRBD1 as a possible D gene (5 bases). Germline loops: CDR1 LNHDA, CDR2 SQIVND (reference sequence). The CDR3 totals 15 residues. Trimming cost V 6 bases and J 4 bases, with 18 bases left between them. The CDR3 DNA reads TGTGCCAGTAGCTTAGACAGCCGATTGGGCACTGAAGCTTTCTTT. It specifies CASSLDSRLGTEAFF. The complete variable domain, with remaining parts taken from reference TRBV19 and TRBJ1-1, reads DGGITQSPKYLFRKEGQNVTLSCEQNLNHDAMYWYRQDPGQGLRLIYYSQIVNDFQKGDIAEGYSVSREKKESFPLTVTSAQKNPTAFYLCASSLDSRLGTEAFFGQGTRLTVV.

The chain recombines TRBV6-5 with TRBJ1-1; D is possibly TRBD1 (6 bases). CDR3 length equals 15 residues. The V gene lost 0 bases and the J gene lost 4 bases, with 12 bases spanning the gap. CDR1 is MNHEY and CDR2 is SVGAGI in the germline V gene. CDR3 DNA: TGTGCCAGCAGTTACTCGAGGGGGGCGGCCACTGAAGCTTTCTTT. Encoded protein: CASSYSRGAATEAFF.

The J gene is TRBJ2-1, the V gene TRBV21-1; the listed D gene, TRBD2, was not tested against the DNA. TRBV21-1 is described as a pseudogene. The CDR3 has 13 residues. The CDR3 region has the DNA TGTGCCAGCAGGATTTGGACTGGGGATGAGCAGTTCTTC. Encoded protein: CASRIWTGDEQFF.

This chain joins TRBV27 and TRBJ1-2; no clear D gene. V lost 6 bases and J 8 bases, leaving 16 bases between the germline ends. The germline V gene has CDR1 MNHEY and CDR2 SMNVEV (reference sequence). The CDR3 length is 13 residues. CDR3 sequence (DNA): TGTGCCAGCAGCTCAGTGGGATTCGGCGGCTACACCTTC. Amino acids: CASSSVGFGGYTF.

Concerning this clone itself: Germline is not matched at one junction end, which may reflect a read error. The chain couples TRBV5-1 to TRBJ1-2; 7 bases map to TRBD1. The CDR3 is 13 residues long. Germline values: CDR1 SGHRS, CDR2 YFSETQ. In DNA form, the CDR3 reads TGCACCAGTAGAGCCGGGACAGAAGATGGCTACACCTTC. As protein: CTSRAGTEDGYTF.

The chain carries TRBV2 and TRBJ2-5; D is perhaps TRBD2 (6 bases). Germline loops: CDR1 SNHLY, CDR2 FYNNEI. The CDR3 contains 15 residues. With 5 bases removed from V and 4 bases from J, the gap between germline ends came to 17 bases. CDR3 region: CASSSVWGVGETQYF. The CDR3 bases are TGTGCCAGCAGTTCTGTCTGGGGGGTTGGAGAGACCCAGTACTTC.

The DNA for the CDR3 is TGTGCCAGCACGAACCTGCACGAGCAGTACTTC. The encoded protein is CASTNLHEQYF. The rearrangement uses TRBV6-5 and TRBJ2-7; D uncertain. Germline V gene data show CDR1 as MNHEY and CDR2 as SVGAGI. Deletions cut 7 bases from V and 5 bases from J, with 9 bases between. The CDR3 is made up of 11 amino acids.

This sequence joins TRBV5-6 and TRBJ1-3; D unresolved. The CDR3 sequence is 16 residues long. The ends were cut back, 4 bases at V and 0 bases at J, with 14 bases in the middle. Germline V gene lookup returns CDR1 SGHDT and CDR2 YYEEEE. The CDR3 DNA reads as TGTGCCAGCAGCCCCTATGCGGCACACTCTGGAAACACCATATATTTT. It is translated as CASSPYAAHSGNTIYF.

Here the CDR3 DNA reads TGCGCCAGCAGCCAAGGGGTGACAGGGGCGAACACTGAAGCTTTCTTT. Translation: CASSQGVTGANTEAFF. The genes are TRBV4-1 and TRBJ1-1; TRBD1 aligns across 8 bases. V gave up 1 base and J gave up 1 base; unmatched junction bases: 5. CDR3 length equals 16 residues. Germline V gives CDR1 MGHRA, CDR2 YSYEKL.

The rearrangement links TRBV5-1 to TRBJ1-2; D gene uncertain. The CDR3 spans 14 residues. Germline V gives CDR1 SGHRS, CDR2 YFSETQ. The V gene lost 0 bases and the J gene lost 10 bases, with 16 bases spanning the gap. The CDR3 bases are TGCGCCAGCAGCTTGGCCCCCGGAAGTAGGGACTACACCTTC. Protein product: CASSLAPGSRDYTF. The full variable domain, its missing parts supplied by reference TRBV5-1 and TRBJ1-2, is KAGVTQTPRYLIKTRGQQVTLSCSPISGHRSVSWYQQTPGQGLQFLFEYFSETQRNKGNFPGRFSGRQFSNSRSEMNVSTLELGDSALYLCASSLAPGSRDYTFGSGTRLTVV.